This TCR beta chain came from a study of PD-L1 blockade in urothelial cancer (dated by TCRdb to about 2017). Study-wide context: All patients started therapy around 2014 and received atezolizumab 1,200 mg intravenously every 3 weeks. In the same patients, pretreatment tumors underwent whole exome sequencing and RNA sequencing in addition to TCR sequencing. The study, an exploratory multi-omic analysis, examined somatic, immune and clinical correlates of response to PD-L1 blockade with atezolizumab in urothelial cancer. Pretreatment blood TCR-seq was available for about 30 patients, at least one posttreatment blood collection was obtained for around 25 patients, and tumor TCR-seq was available for around 25 patients. Progression-free survival longer than 6 months counted as durable clinical benefit, and TCR features were additionally tested against both progression-free and overall survival. Pretreatment tumor samples, along with matched peripheral blood serially collected before and after atezolizumab treatment, were subjected to TCR sequencing. Durable clinical benefit was achieved by nine patients but not by the remaining 20. An ECOG performance status of 0 or 1 was recorded for the patients, and 0 to 3 prior chemotherapy regimens had been received by the patients. Blood samples yielded a median of around 130,000 T cells and around 83,000 unique TCRs, with median clonality around 0.083. About 90% of the 29 patients were males with bladder-origin urothelial cancer, and about 65% of the roughly 30 reported a prior smoking history. Blood samples were analyzed 3 weeks after the start of treatment (second dose) and 6 weeks after the start of treatment. Findings and caveats that apply to the study as a whole: Patients with durable benefit showed greater expansion of tumor-associated TCR clones in peripheral blood 3 weeks after starting treatment (n ≈ 23, p = 0.022). A pretreatment peripheral blood TCR clonality below the median was linked to improved progression-free and overall survival. Because the sample size was small (n of about 30) and many exploratory analyses were performed, the results are intended to be hypothesis-generating.

Including cysteine and phenylalanine, the CDR3 has 15 amino acids. Here the CDR3 DNA is all that survives: 45 bases in frame from base 1. CDR1 and CDR2, looked up from the germline V gene, are SGHRS and YFSETQ. Germline trimming: 3 bases from V, 4 bases from J; junction bases outside gene matches: 4. To estimate absolute template abundance from read counts, synthetic TCR analog templates were spiked into each PCR. The immunoSEQ assay was used to amplify TCRbeta CDR3 regions from genomic DNA with bias-controlled V and J gene primers. Rearranged TCRbeta segments were sequenced at approximately 20X coverage. From the authors' description of their analysis: Clustering was used to correct sequencing errors, and CDR3s were annotated against IMGT to assign V, D and J genes. Downstream analyses used only productive TCRbeta rearrangements, leaving out any out-of-frame or stop-codon sequences. Clonality was calculated as one minus the Shannon entropy normalized by the log of the number of unique productive sequences. Fisher's exact test with Benjamini-Hochberg correction, using a cutoff of adjusted p below 0.01, was how clones that differed between time points or between blood and tumor were identified. TCRdb took over this immuneACCESS table, retaining in-frame rearrangements with V and J assigned. Such tables are incomplete; in checked studies, under half of the missing clones stem from an unresolved V gene, and the remainder is unexplained. V and J calls and clone size are those listed in that table; D and trimming were worked out from the DNA. This sample has around 47,000 clones in its table, and roughly 82% of those were observed once. About 13% of the sample is in the top ten clones.

This specimen's time point label, per the study, means: peripheral blood 6 weeks after treatment start. The cohort comprised about 30 patients with locally advanced or metastatic urothelial carcinoma treated at Memorial Sloan Kettering on a trial protocol. Peripheral blood mononuclear cells were collected pretreatment and during treatment, with between 1 and 8 total time points obtained per patient. The Qiagen DNeasy Blood extraction kit was used to purify genomic DNA from total PBMCs and tumor samples. PBMCs were collected pretreatment and during treatment, and were isolated and stored as previously described. A remark on this clone: The antigen this receptor binds is unknown. Nothing much larger sits one base from this clone, and base qualities are not available.

The material was PBMCs, obtained around atezolizumab (anti-PD-L1) treatment. This chain is built from TRBV5-1 and TRBJ2-3, with 11 middle bases fitting TRBD2. This TCR derives from a man aged 60-69 years with urothelial cancer. CDR3 loop: CASSYTSGSSDTQYF. Read as DNA, the sequence is TGCGCCAGCAGCTACACTAGCGGGAGTTCAGATACGCAGTATTTT.